This TCR beta chain derives from a study of blood T cell repertoires in COVID-19. Across the whole study: There were acute and convalescent COVID-19 samples, and they came from the United States, Italy and Spain.

Germline lookup yields CDR1 SGDLS and CDR2 YYNGEE. Trimming took off 0 bases at V and 7 bases at J, with 10 bases between the two ends. This CDR3 has 14 amino acids. Study members were between about 18 and 95 years old and lived in over 20 US regions. In the original processing: Reference gene primer amplification in the assay estimated nucleated cell counts. Measured with immunoSEQ multiplex PCR; TCRdb has only the in-frame clones, and not every one. V, J and clone size reflect that table, while D and trimming were determined from the DNA. The table has around 160,000 clones, 80% to 85% seen once; the top ten hold more than 5%.

This clonotype was obtained from a woman aged 45 to 65 who had been exposed to COVID-19. Material: PBMCs or T cells enriched from blood (not recorded which). V is TRBV9 and J is TRBJ1-4; D remains unclear. The CDR3, as DNA: TGTGCCAGCAGCGTAGGAGTGTCGGGTGAAAAACTGTTTTTT. Residues: CASSVGVSGEKLFF.